These T cell receptor beta chains were read from a single sample in a study of T cells expressing NK-cell markers. TCRdb re-called the 5' RACE reads and catalogs CDR3 proteins one per entry, DNA excluded. Recorded for this sample: roughly 300,000 distinct CDR3 sequences. The sequenced sample was blood T cells: a sorted CD56 or NKG2C T cell subset, CD4+ or CD8+ T cells, or bulk PBMC T cells (not recorded which). The receptors come from a woman between 18 and 69 years old in good health. CDR3s include the opening cysteine and the closing phenylalanine or tryptophan.

v_call: TRBV20-1
cdr3_length: 14
j_call: TRBJ1-2
cdr3_aa: CSARDRGRLGGYTF

v_call: TRBV6-2/TRBV6-3
cdr3_length: 13
j_call: TRBJ2-7
cdr3_aa: CASSYPPSYEQYF

v_call: TRBV5-4
cdr3_length: 13
j_call: TRBJ2-6
cdr3_aa: CASSLSGFNVLTF

v_call: TRBV7-9
cdr3_length: 12
j_call: TRBJ2-5
cdr3_aa: CASSSREETQYF

v_call: TRBV18
cdr3_length: 14
j_call: TRBJ2-3
cdr3_aa: CASSRTGGTDTQYF

v_call: TRBV3-1
cdr3_length: 12
j_call: TRBJ2-5
cdr3_aa: CASSPGGQTQYF

v_call: TRBV12-3/TRBV12-4
cdr3_length: 15
j_call: TRBJ2-1
cdr3_aa: CASSQRGPVHNEQFF

v_call: TRBV7-2
cdr3_length: 15
j_call: TRBJ1-3
cdr3_aa: CASSFPASSGNTIYF

v_call: TRBV20-1
cdr3_length: 13
j_call: TRBJ1-3
cdr3_aa: CSARGVRGNTIYF

v_call: TRBV30
cdr3_length: 11
j_call: TRBJ1-2
cdr3_aa: CACRQGQDYTF

v_call: TRBV7-2
cdr3_length: 16
j_call: TRBJ2-3
cdr3_aa: CASSLVVGGPGDTQYF

v_call: TRBV12-3/TRBV12-4
cdr3_length: 17
j_call: TRBJ2-1
cdr3_aa: CASSLFPETPSYNEQFF

v_call: TRBV4-1
cdr3_length: 17
j_call: TRBJ1-3
cdr3_aa: CASKFQTPGHSGNTIYF

v_call: TRBV28
cdr3_length: 15
j_call: TRBJ2-5
cdr3_aa: CASSPIHDRGETQYF

v_call: TRBV3-1
cdr3_length: 18
j_call: TRBJ2-3
cdr3_aa: CASSQDRATWAQTDTQYF

v_call: TRBV4-2
cdr3_length: 18
j_call: TRBJ2-3
cdr3_aa: CASSQDQRGYLVTDTQYF

v_call: TRBV10-3
cdr3_length: 15
j_call: TRBJ2-1
cdr3_aa: CAISDWTSGSNEQFF

v_call: TRBV29-1
cdr3_length: 14
j_call: TRBJ2-5
cdr3_aa: CSVYRGASPETQYF

v_call: TRBV3-1
cdr3_length: 16
j_call: TRBJ2-1
cdr3_aa: CASSQDWLAGFNEQFF

v_call: TRBV5-6
cdr3_length: 13
j_call: TRBJ1-2
cdr3_aa: CASNRGDPYGYTF

v_call: TRBV20-1
cdr3_length: 13
j_call: TRBJ2-7
cdr3_aa: CSAPRTGSYEQYF

v_call: TRBV24-1
cdr3_length: 12
j_call: TRBJ2-5
cdr3_aa: CATSDFQETQYF

v_call: TRBV3-1
cdr3_length: 14
j_call: TRBJ1-4
cdr3_aa: CASTPRLGDEKLFF

v_call: TRBV5-1
cdr3_length: 15
j_call: TRBJ1-5
cdr3_aa: CASSPDGQGGQPQHF

v_call: TRBV9
cdr3_length: 14
j_call: TRBJ1-6
cdr3_aa: CASSVEGDWGPLHF

v_call: TRBV5-6
cdr3_length: 14
j_call: TRBJ2-5
cdr3_aa: CASSLGQTQETQYF

v_call: TRBV2
cdr3_length: 16
j_call: TRBJ2-3
cdr3_aa: CATPPSRSPRVGTQYF

v_call: TRBV7-2
cdr3_length: 15
j_call: TRBJ2-1
cdr3_aa: CASSSLAGVGNEQFF

v_call: TRBV5-1
cdr3_length: 15
j_call: TRBJ1-4
cdr3_aa: CASSLRDSSNEKLFF

v_call: TRBV19
cdr3_length: 14
j_call: TRBJ1-1
cdr3_aa: CASSKQGSNTEAFF

v_call: TRBV20-1
cdr3_length: 11
j_call: TRBJ2-1
cdr3_aa: CSARLPAEQFF

v_call: TRBV12-3/TRBV12-4
cdr3_length: 14
j_call: TRBJ1-1
cdr3_aa: CASRGAQVNTEAFF

v_call: TRBV28
cdr3_length: 14
j_call: TRBJ1-3
cdr3_aa: CASSSRLPRHTIYF

v_call: TRBV11-2
cdr3_length: 15
j_call: TRBJ2-4
cdr3_aa: CASSHDGLAKNIQYF

v_call: TRBV7-9
cdr3_length: 16
j_call: TRBJ2-5
cdr3_aa: CASRPPGPIIQETQYF

v_call: TRBV7-2
cdr3_length: 16
j_call: TRBJ1-6
cdr3_aa: CASSPSQGGYNSPLHF